This record looks at one T cell receptor beta chain sequence and its context. Per the authors' pipeline: Reference gene primer amplification yielded estimated nucleated cell counts. Assay used: immunoSEQ multiplex PCR; TCRdb lists only in-frame clones, some missing. Clone size and V and J calls were adopted from that table, with D and trimming inferred from the DNA. The repertoire holds roughly 250,000 clones, with over 75% as singletons. Germline V gene sequence: CDR1 LNHDA, CDR2 SQIVND (reference sequence). Trimming removed 6 bases from V and 5 bases from J; junction bases left unmatched: 3. The CDR3 contains 13 residues. This entry belongs to a study of blood T cell repertoires in COVID-19. Whole-study context: Specimens from acute and convalescent COVID-19 originated in the United States, Italy and Spain. PBMCs, B-cell-depleted T cells, or T cells provided the cDNA or gDNA that made up the material.

The chain employs TRBV19 and TRBJ1-4, with 7 bases matching TRBD1. The sample comprised peripheral blood. The receptor comes from a human donor in a cohort sampled during active COVID-19. The CDR3 loop reads CASRGTVNEKLFF. CDR3 in DNA: TGTGCCAGTAGGGGGACAGTGAATGAAAAACTGTTTTTT.